The text below deals with one TCR beta chain. This sample is drawn from a study of cytomegalovirus exposure and HLA in healthy donors. This CDR3 has 14 residues. Trimming shortened V by 1 base and J by 2 bases, and 9 bases separated the two germline ends. Germline values: CDR1 SGHTA, CDR2 FQGNSA. Every donor was a healthy person donating bone marrow. The PCR used 60 Vbeta and 13 Jbeta primers. TCRdb keeps only in-frame clones here, not all; method: immunoSEQ multiplex PCR. Of fewer than 150,000 clones detected, just over 15% appear once; the ten largest clones hold 1.9%. Material for sequencing was PBMCs. The rearrangement uses TRBV7-2 and TRBJ2-7; D may be TRBD2 (6 bases). The receptor was derived from a woman under 30 in good health and CMV-seronegative. The CDR3, as DNA: TGTGCCAGCAGCTTAGGACTAGAAGCCTACGAGCAGTACTTC. Its protein is CASSLGLEAYEQYF.